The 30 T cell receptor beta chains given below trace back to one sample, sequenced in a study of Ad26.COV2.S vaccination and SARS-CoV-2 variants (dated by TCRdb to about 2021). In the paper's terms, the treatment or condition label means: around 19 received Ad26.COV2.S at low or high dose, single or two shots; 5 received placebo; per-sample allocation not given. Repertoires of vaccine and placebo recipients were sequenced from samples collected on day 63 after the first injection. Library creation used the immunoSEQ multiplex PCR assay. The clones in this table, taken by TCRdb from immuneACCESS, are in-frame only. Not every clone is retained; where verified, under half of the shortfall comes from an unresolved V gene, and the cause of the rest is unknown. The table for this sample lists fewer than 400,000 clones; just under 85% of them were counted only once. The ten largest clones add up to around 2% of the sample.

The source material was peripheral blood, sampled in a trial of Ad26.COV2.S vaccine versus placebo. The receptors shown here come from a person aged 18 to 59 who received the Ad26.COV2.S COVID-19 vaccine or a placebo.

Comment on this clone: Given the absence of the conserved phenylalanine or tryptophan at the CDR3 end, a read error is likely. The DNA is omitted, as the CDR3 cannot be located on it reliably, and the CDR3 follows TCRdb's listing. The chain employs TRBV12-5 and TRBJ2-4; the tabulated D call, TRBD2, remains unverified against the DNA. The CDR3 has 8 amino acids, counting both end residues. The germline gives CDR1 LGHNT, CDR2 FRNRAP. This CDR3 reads CASGPEVD.

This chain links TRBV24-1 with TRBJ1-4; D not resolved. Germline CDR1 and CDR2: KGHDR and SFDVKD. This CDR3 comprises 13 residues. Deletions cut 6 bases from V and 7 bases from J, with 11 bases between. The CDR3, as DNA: TGTGCCACCAGTCGCGGTTGGGGTGAAAAACTGTTTTTT. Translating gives CATSRGWGEKLFF.

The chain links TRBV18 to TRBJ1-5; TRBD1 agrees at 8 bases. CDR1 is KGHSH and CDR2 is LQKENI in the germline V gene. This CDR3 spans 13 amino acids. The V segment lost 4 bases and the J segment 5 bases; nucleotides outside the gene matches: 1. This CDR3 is CASSQQGDQPQHF. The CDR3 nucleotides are TGTGCCAGCTCACAACAGGGGGATCAGCCCCAGCATTTT. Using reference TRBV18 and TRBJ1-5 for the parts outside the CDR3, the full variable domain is NAGVMQNPRHLVRRRGQEARLRCSPMKGHSHVYWYRQLPEEGLKFMVYLQKENIIDESGMPKERFSAEFPKEGPSILRIQQVVRGDSAAYFCASSQQGDQPQHFGDGTRLSIL.

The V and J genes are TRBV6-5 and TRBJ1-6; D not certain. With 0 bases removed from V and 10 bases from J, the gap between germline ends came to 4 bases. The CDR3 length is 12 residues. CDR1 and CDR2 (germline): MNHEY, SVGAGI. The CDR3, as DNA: TGTGCCAGCAGTTACTCTTCCTCACCCCTCCACTTT. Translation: CASSYSSSPLHF.

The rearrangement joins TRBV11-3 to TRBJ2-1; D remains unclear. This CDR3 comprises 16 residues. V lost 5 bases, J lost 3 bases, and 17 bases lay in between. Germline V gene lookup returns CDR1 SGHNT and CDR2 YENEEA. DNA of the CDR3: TGTGCCAGCAGCGCAAGTCACCCGGGCGACTACAATGAGCAGTTCTTC. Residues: CASSASHPGDYNEQFF.

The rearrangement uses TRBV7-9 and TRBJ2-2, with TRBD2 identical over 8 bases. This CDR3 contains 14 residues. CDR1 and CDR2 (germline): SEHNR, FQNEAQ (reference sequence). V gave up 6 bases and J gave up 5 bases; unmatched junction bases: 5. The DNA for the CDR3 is TGTGCCAGCAGTCCCGGGAGGGTGACCGGGGAGCTGTTTTTT. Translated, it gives CASSPGRVTGELFF.

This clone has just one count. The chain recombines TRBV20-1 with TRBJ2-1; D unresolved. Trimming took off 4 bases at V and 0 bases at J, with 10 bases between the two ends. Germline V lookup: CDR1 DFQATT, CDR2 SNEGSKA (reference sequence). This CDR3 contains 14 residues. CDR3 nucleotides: TGCAGTGCTAATGACTTTTCCTCCTACAATGAGCAGTTCTTC. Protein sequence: CSANDFSSYNEQFF.

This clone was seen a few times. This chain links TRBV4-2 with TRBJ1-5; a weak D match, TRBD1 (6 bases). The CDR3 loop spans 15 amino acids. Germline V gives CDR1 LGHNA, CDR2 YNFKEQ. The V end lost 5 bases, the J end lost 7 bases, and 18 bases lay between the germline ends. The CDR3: CASSTIGGTSQPQHF. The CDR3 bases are TGTGCCAGCAGCACAATTGGGGGGACAAGCCAGCCCCAGCATTTT.

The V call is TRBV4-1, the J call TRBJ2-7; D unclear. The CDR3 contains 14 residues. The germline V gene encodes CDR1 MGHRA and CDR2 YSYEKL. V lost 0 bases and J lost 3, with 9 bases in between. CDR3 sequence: CASSQEKNLYEQYF. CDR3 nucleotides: TGCGCCAGCAGCCAAGAGAAGAATCTCTACGAGCAGTACTTC.

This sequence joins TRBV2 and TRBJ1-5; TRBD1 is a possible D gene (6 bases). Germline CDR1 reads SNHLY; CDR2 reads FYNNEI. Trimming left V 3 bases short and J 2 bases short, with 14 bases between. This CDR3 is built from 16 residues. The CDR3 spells CASSEFTGPGNQPQHF. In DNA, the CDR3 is TGTGCCAGCAGTGAGTTCACAGGGCCCGGCAATCAGCCCCAGCATTTT. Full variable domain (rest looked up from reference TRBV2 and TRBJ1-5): EPEVTQTPSHQVTQMGQEVILRCVPISNHLYFYWYRQILGQKVEFLVSFYNNEISEKSEIFDDQFSVERPDGSNFTLKIRSTKLEDSAMYFCASSEFTGPGNQPQHFGDGTRLSIL.

DNA of the CDR3: TGTGCCAGCAGTTACCTAGCCAAATTGGGGCGTGGCTACACCTTC. Translation: CASSYLAKLGRGYTF. The chain links TRBV6-5 to TRBJ1-2; TRBD1 might be the D (5 bases). Trimming stripped 2 bases from V and 7 bases from J, with 17 bases between. Germline V gene lookup returns CDR1 MNHEY and CDR2 SVGAGI. The CDR3 totals 15 residues.

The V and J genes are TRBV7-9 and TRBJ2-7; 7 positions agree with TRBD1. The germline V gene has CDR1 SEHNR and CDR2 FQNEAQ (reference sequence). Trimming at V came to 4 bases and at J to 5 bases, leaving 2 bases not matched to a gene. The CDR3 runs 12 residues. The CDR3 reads CASSSTGNEQYF. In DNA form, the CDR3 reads TGTGCCAGCAGCTCGACAGGGAACGAGCAGTACTTC.

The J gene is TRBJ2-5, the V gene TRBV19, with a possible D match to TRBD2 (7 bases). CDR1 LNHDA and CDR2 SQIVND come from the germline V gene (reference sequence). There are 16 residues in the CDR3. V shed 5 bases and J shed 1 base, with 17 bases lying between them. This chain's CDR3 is CASSPSGGLFQETQYF. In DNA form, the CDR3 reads TGTGCCAGTAGTCCGTCGGGGGGCCTATTCCAAGAGACCCAGTACTTC.

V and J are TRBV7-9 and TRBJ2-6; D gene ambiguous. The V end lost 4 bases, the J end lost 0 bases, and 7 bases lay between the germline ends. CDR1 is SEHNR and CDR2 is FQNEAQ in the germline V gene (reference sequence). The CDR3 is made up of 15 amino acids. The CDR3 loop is CASSYTFSGANVLTF. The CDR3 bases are TGTGCCAGCAGCTACACCTTCTCTGGGGCCAACGTCCTGACTTTC. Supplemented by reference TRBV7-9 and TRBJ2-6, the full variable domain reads DTGVSQNPRHKITKRGQNVTFRCDPISEHNRLYWYRQTLGQGPEFLTYFQNEAQLEKSRLLSDRFSAERPKGSFSTLEIQRTEQGDSAMYLCASSYTFSGANVLTFGAGSRLTVL.

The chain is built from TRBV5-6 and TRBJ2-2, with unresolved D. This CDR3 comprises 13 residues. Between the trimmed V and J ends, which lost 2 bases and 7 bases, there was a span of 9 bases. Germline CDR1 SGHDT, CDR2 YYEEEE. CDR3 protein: CASSFAAGGELFF. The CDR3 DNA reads TGTGCCAGCAGCTTCGCCGCCGGCGGGGAGCTGTTTTTT.

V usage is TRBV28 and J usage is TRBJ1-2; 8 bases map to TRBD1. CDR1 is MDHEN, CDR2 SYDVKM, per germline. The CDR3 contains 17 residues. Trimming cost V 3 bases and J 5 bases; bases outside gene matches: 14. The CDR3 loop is CASSFSRGGRGLYGYTF. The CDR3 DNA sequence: TGTGCCAGCAGTTTCTCCCGGGGTGGCAGGGGGCTTTATGGCTACACCTTC.

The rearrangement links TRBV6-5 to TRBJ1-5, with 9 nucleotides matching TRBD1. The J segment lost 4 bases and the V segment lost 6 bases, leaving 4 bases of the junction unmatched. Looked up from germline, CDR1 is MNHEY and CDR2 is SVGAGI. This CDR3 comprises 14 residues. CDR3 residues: CASRSGTGNQPQHF. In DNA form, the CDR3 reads TGTGCCAGCAGGTCCGGGACAGGGAATCAGCCCCAGCATTTT.

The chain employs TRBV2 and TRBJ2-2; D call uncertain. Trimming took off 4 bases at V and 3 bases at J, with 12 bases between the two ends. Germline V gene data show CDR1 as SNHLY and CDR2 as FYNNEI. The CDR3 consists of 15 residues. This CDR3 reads CASSGSLLHTGELFF. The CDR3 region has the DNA TGTGCCAGCAGTGGGAGTCTGCTTCACACCGGGGAGCTGTTTTTT.

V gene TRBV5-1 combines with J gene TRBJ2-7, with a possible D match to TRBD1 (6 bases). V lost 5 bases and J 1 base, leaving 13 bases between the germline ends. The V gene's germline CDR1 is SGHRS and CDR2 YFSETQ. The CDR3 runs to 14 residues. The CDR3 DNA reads TGCGCCAGCAGTTGGACAGCCTTATCCTACGAGCAGTACTTC. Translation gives CASSWTALSYEQYF.

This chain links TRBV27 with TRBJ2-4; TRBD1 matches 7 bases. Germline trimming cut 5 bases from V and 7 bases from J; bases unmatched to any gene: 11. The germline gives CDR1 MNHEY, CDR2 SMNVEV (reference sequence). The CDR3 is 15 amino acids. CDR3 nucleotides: TGTGCCAGCAGTCCCAACAGGGGAGTGGGTAACATTCAGTACTTC. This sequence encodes CASSPNRGVGNIQYF.

This CDR3 reads CASSLTGGASEAFF. As DNA, the CDR3 is TGTGCCAGTAGTTTGACAGGGGGCGCTTCCGAAGCTTTCTTT. V and J are TRBV19 and TRBJ1-1; TRBD1 matches at 10 bases. Unmatched junction bases numbered 8, after V lost 5 bases and J lost 8 bases. The V gene's germline CDR1 is LNHDA and CDR2 SQIVND (reference sequence). This CDR3 has 14 amino acids.

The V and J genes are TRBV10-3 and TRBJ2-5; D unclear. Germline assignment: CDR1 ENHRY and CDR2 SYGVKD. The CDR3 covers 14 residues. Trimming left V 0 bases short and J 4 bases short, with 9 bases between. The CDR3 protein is CAISESLLRETQYF. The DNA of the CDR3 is TGTGCCATCAGTGAGTCGCTACTCCGAGAGACCCAGTACTTC.

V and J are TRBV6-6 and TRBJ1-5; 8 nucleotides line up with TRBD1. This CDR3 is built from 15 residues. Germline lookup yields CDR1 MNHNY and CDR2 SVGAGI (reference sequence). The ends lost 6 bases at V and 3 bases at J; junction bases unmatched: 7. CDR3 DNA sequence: TGTGCCAGCAGCCACAGGGGGAAGGACAATCAGCCCCAGCATTTT. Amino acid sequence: CASSHRGKDNQPQHF.

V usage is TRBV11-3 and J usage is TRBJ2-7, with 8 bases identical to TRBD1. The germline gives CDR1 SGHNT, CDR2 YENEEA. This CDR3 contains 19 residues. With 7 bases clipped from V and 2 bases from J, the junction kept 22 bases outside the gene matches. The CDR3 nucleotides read TGTGCCAGCACCAATCGCGGACAGGGTCTCGGGTATGCCACCTACGAGCAGTACTTC. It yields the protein CASTNRGQGLGYATYEQYF.

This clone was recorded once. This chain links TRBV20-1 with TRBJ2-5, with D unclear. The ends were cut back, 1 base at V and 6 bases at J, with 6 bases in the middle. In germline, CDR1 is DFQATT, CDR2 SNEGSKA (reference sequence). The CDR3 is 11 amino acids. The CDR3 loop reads CSARVKQTQYF. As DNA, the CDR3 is TGCAGTGCTAGAGTCAAGCAGACCCAGTACTTC.

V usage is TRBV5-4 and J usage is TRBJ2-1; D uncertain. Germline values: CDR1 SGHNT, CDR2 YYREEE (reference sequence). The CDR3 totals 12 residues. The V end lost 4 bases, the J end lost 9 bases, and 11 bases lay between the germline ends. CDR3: CASSPAPGEQFF. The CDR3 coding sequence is TGTGCCAGCAGCCCTGCCCCTGGTGAGCAGTTCTTC.

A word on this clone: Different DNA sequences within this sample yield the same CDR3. In DNA form, the CDR3 reads TGTGCCAGCAGTTATGGAGGCTATGGCTACACCTTC. Translated, it gives CASSYGGYGYTF. The gene calls are TRBV6-5 and TRBJ1-2, with D hard to call. V lost 3 bases and J 4 bases, leaving 6 bases between the germline ends. Looked up from germline, CDR1 is MNHEY and CDR2 is SVGAGI. The CDR3 extends over 12 amino acids.

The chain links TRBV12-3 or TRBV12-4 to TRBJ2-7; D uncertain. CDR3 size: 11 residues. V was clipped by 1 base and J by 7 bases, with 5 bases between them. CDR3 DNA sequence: TGTGCCAGCAGTTTAGTTAGGGAGCAGTACTTC. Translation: CASSLVREQYF.

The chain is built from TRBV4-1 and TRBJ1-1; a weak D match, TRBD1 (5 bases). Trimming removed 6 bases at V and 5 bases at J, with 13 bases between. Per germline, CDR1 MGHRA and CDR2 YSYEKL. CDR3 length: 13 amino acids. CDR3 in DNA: TGCGCCAGCAGTCGACAGCCGGTGACTGAAGCTTTCTTT. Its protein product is CASSRQPVTEAFF.

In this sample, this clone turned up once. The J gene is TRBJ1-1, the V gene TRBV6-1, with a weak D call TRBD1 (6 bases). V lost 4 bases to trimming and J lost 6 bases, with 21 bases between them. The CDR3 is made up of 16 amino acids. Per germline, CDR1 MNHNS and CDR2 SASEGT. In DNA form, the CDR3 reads TGTGCCAGCAGTGCCCGGCGGCAGGGGACGTGGGCTGAAGCTTTCTTT. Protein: CASSARRQGTWAEAFF.